The clone carrying this T cell receptor (beta chain) has at least ten counts. Antigen: not known. This CDR3 contains 15 residues. The V gene end was trimmed by 6 bases and the J gene end by 1 base; junction bases not matched to a gene: 8. Per the germline V gene, CDR1 is SGHNT and CDR2 is YYREEE (reference sequence). The data belong to a study of T cells after yellow fever vaccination. Study conclusions and caveats: Post-booster repertoires contained most primary-vaccination clones again (almost 97% CD4, 88% CD8).

5'RACE template switching produced TCR cDNA carrying a universal primer site and UMIs. MiXCR was run by TCRdb on the 5' RACE reads, yielding one entry per CDR3 protein. The profile shows about 580,000 distinct CDR3 sequences, about a sixth of them singletons. This specimen was PBMCs, taken 5 days after the first yellow fever vaccination. The chain employs TRBV5-4 and TRBJ2-5; TRBD1 matches 8 bases. This TCR derives from a man between 18 and 35 years old who received the YFV17D yellow fever vaccine. CDR3 region: CASNSGTGLQETQYF. The CDR3 DNA is TGTGCCAGCAATTCCGGGACAGGACTCCAAGAGACCCAGTACTTC.